These 22 T cell receptor beta chains were all obtained from the same sample, sequenced in a study of metastatic and nonmetastatic thyroid tumors. Prior to thyroid surgery, none of the patients had received any treatment. With MiXCR, TCRdb reprocessed the PCR reads. The profile covers some 15,000 clones, with approximately 19% appearing a single time and less than 15% taken by the ten largest. The source material was blood. These receptor sequences come from a female donor with papillary thyroid cancer or a benign thyroid nodule (not recorded which). Some clones in this sample may be carry-over from other donors' samples.

This clone showed up just a few times. This chain connects TRBV10-3 to TRBJ2-2, with TRBD2 identical over 9 bases. The junction had 11 bases not matched to a gene; V was cut back by 5 bases and J by 4 bases. In germline, CDR1 is ENHRY, CDR2 SYGVKD. The CDR3 sequence is 17 residues long. The CDR3 DNA reads as TGTGCCATCAGTACTCTTAGCGGGAGACAATCCACCGGGGAGCTGTTTTTT. The encoded protein is CAISTLSGRQSTGELFF.

By its share, this clone is medium-sized. The CDR3 region is CASSSRDRDSPLHF. CDR3 coding DNA: TGTGCCAGCAGTTCCCGGGACAGGGACTCACCCCTCCACTTT. The chain employs TRBV2 and TRBJ1-6, with 9 bases aligning to TRBD1. Per germline, CDR1 SNHLY and CDR2 FYNNEI. The J segment lost 10 bases and the V segment lost 5 bases, leaving 6 bases of the junction unmatched. The CDR3 runs 14 residues.

V and J are TRBV27 and TRBJ2-2; 11 nucleotides align to TRBD2. Trimming took 5 bases from V and 6 from J; bases not matched to a gene: 8. The CDR3 spans 16 residues. CDR1 MNHEY and CDR2 SMNVEV come from the germline V gene (reference sequence). The CDR3 protein is CASSITSGRLAGELFF. In DNA, the CDR3 is TGTGCCAGCAGTATAACTAGCGGGAGACTCGCCGGGGAGCTGTTTTTT.

This clone has a count of ten or more. The chain uses TRBV29-1 and TRBJ2-1, with D maybe TRBD1 (8 bases). The CDR3 length is 13 residues. Germline CDR1 reads SQVTM; CDR2 reads ANQGSEA. Trimming pared 8 bases from V and 9 bases from J, leaving 20 bases between. CDR3 residues: CSPRGAGTGEQFF. The CDR3 nucleotides read TGCAGCCCCCGGGGAGCGGGGACAGGTGAGCAGTTCTTC.

This clone has a count of ten or more. The chain is built from TRBV19 and TRBJ1-5; D remains unclear. The CDR3 extends over 15 amino acids. Trimming cost V 3 bases and J 0 bases, with 9 bases left between them. Germline V gives CDR1 LNHDA, CDR2 SQIVND (reference sequence). CDR3 protein: CASSMVYYSNQPQHF. The CDR3 DNA reads as TGTGCCAGTAGTATGGTGTATTATAGCAATCAGCCCCAGCATTTT.

This clone occurred many times. The V call is TRBV6-1, the J call TRBJ1-2, with D possibly TRBD1 on 5 matching bases. V was shortened by 5 bases and J by 4 bases, with 20 bases between the two germline ends. The CDR3 covers 16 residues. Germline V gives CDR1 MNHNS, CDR2 SASEGT. The CDR3 bases are TGTGCCAGCAGTTATTATTTAAGGGGCCCTCTCTATGGCTACACCTTC. Its protein is CASSYYLRGPLYGYTF.

Ten or more counts support this clone. The chain employs TRBV7-8 and TRBJ2-3, with D possibly being TRBD2 (5 bases). CDR1 is SGHVS, CDR2 FQNEAQ, per germline. V was pared by 1 base and J by 4 bases, with 9 bases between. The CDR3 length is 14 residues. CDR3 DNA: TGTGCCAGCAGCTTAGTGAGGGTCTCAGATACGCAGTATTTT. Its protein is CASSLVRVSDTQYF.

This clone occurred a few times. The genes are TRBV11-2 and TRBJ2-1, with TRBD2 identical over 10 bases. This CDR3 spans 16 amino acids. Looked up from germline, CDR1 is SGHAT and CDR2 is FQNNGV. V shed 3 bases and J 0 bases; nucleotides not matched to a gene: 2. CDR3 sequence reads: CASSFGLAVSYNEQFF. The CDR3, as DNA: TGTGCCAGCAGCTTTGGACTAGCGGTCTCCTACAATGAGCAGTTCTTC.

This clone occurred a few times. The chain joins TRBV6-1 to TRBJ1-2; D not resolved. Germline assignment: CDR1 MNHNS and CDR2 SASEGT. V dropped 5 bases and J dropped 8 bases, with 15 bases sitting between them. The CDR3 extends over 13 amino acids. The CDR3 DNA follows: TGTGCCAGCAGTTCAGGACCTATGGAAGGCTACACCTTC. Translated, it gives CASSSGPMEGYTF.

This clone counts as medium-sized. The V call is TRBV12-3 or TRBV12-4, the J call TRBJ2-6; TRBD2 matches 10 bases. CDR3 length: 17 amino acids. V lost 5 bases and J lost 1; bases outside the gene matches: 5. The CDR3 bases are TGTGCCAGCAGTCGACTAGCGGGCTCTTCTGGGGCCAACGTCCTGACTTTC. Translating gives CASSRLAGSSGANVLTF.

In its sample, this clone ranks as medium-sized. This chain connects TRBV12-3 or TRBV12-4 to TRBJ2-1; the match to TRBD2 covers 7 bases. This CDR3 is 12 amino acids long. V lost 6 bases and J lost 9; bases outside the gene matches: 5. The CDR3, as DNA: TGTGCCAGCAGCCCCATAGCGGGTGAGCAGTTCTTC. Translated, it gives CASSPIAGEQFF.

In this sample, this clone is medium-sized. This chain links TRBV6-1 with TRBJ2-5; tentative D call: TRBD1 (5 bases). CDR3 length: 13 amino acids. V lost 6 bases to trimming and J lost 2 bases, with 10 bases between them. Germline loops: CDR1 MNHNS, CDR2 SASEGT. The CDR3 reads CASRPTGQETQYF. The CDR3 DNA sequence: TGTGCCAGCAGGCCAACAGGACAAGAGACCCAGTACTTC.

By sample fraction, this clone is medium-sized. This chain links TRBV27 with TRBJ2-7; TRBD2 is a possible D gene (6 bases). The CDR3 runs to 15 residues. Looked up from germline, CDR1 is MNHEY and CDR2 is SMNVEV (reference sequence). The V gene lost 0 bases and the J gene lost 2 bases, with 11 bases spanning the gap. The CDR3 region has the DNA TGTGCCAGCAGTTTATCAAGGGACTCTGCCTACGAGCAGTACTTC. This gives the protein CASSLSRDSAYEQYF.

This clone was seen many times. The V and J genes are TRBV9 and TRBJ2-7; no clear D. The CDR3 extends over 13 amino acids. Looked up from germline, CDR1 is SGDLS and CDR2 is YYNGEE. V lost 0 bases to trimming and J lost 7 bases, with 11 bases between them. The CDR3 sequence is CASSVEVNGEQYF. The CDR3 bases are TGTGCCAGCAGCGTAGAGGTCAACGGGGAGCAGTACTTC.

Many counts were recorded for this clone. The J gene is TRBJ2-5, the V gene TRBV5-1; D uncertain. Trimming pared 2 bases from V and 3 bases from J, leaving 5 bases between. The germline CDR1 and CDR2 sequences are SGHRS and YFSETQ. The CDR3 has 12 amino acids. The CDR3 coding sequence is TGCGCCAGCAGCTTTGAGGAAGAGACCCAGTACTTC. As protein: CASSFEEETQYF.

This clone was counted a few times. In this CDR3 the conserved last residue, phenylalanine or tryptophan, is missing, so a read error is likely. The chain carries TRBV28 and TRBJ2-7; 11 nucleotides line up with TRBD2. CDR3 length: 15 amino acids. V shed 6 bases and J 3 bases; nucleotides not matched to a gene: 7. Germline CDR1 reads MDHEN; CDR2 reads SYDVKM. CDR3 in amino acids: CASSTSGTSGYEQYL. CDR3 coding DNA: TGTGCCAGCAGCACATCCGGGACTAGCGGCTACGAGCAGTACCTC.

The sample holds many counts of this clone. The chain is built from TRBV6-4 and TRBJ2-5, with D hard to call. The ends were cut back, 7 bases at V and 1 base at J, with 16 bases in the middle. The CDR3 covers 15 residues. The germline V gene has CDR1 MRHNA and CDR2 SNTAGT. In DNA, the CDR3 is TGTGCCAGCAACCCAGACGGACCCGCCCAAGAGACCCAGTACTTC. Protein sequence: CASNPDGPAQETQYF.

This chain uses TRBV6-1 with TRBJ1-6, with TRBD1 identical over 9 bases. Germline CDR1 MNHNS, CDR2 SASEGT. CDR3 length: 15 residues. The junction had 6 bases not matched to a gene; V was cut back by 5 bases and J by 7 bases. Here the CDR3 DNA reads TGTGCCAGCAGTCCCACAGGGGGCGAGAATTCACCCCTCCACTTT. It encodes CASSPTGGENSPLHF.

By share, this clone counts as medium-sized. The V gene is TRBV12-3 or TRBV12-4, the J gene TRBJ2-3; 15 nucleotides agree with TRBD2. The V and J ends lost 5 bases and 6 bases, in that order; junction bases with no gene match: 6. The CDR3 consists of 16 residues. Here the CDR3 reads CASSHQGTSGRDTQYF. The CDR3 nucleotides read TGTGCCAGCAGTCACCAAGGGACTAGCGGGAGGGATACGCAGTATTTT.

This clone was detected ten times or more. The chain has TRBV2 and TRBJ2-2; 8 bases align to TRBD1. The CDR3 is 16 amino acids. Trimming at V came to 2 bases and at J to 5 bases, leaving 7 bases not matched to a gene. The germline gives CDR1 SNHLY, CDR2 FYNNEI. The CDR3 loop reads CASSELTGEGTGELFF. In nucleotides, the CDR3 is TGTGCCAGCAGTGAATTGACAGGGGAAGGTACCGGGGAGCTGTTTTTT.

The table lists this clone with many counts. This chain connects TRBV25-1 to TRBJ2-5; D is ambiguous. V shed 2 bases and J shed 2 bases, with 6 bases lying between them. CDR1 is MGHDK, CDR2 SYGVNS, per germline. There are 13 residues in the CDR3. CDR3 DNA: TGTGCCAGCAGTGAAGACCGACAAGAGACCCAGTACTTC. Amino acid sequence: CASSEDRQETQYF.

This clone is classed as medium-sized. The chain links TRBV6-1 to TRBJ1-2; D is possibly TRBD1 (5 bases). V dropped 2 bases and J dropped 1 base, with 14 bases sitting between them. Germline assignment: CDR1 MNHNS and CDR2 SASEGT. The CDR3 has 16 residues. The CDR3 spells CASSERGRVNNYGYTF. The CDR3 nucleotides are TGTGCCAGCAGTGAAAGGGGCAGGGTGAATAACTATGGCTACACCTTC.